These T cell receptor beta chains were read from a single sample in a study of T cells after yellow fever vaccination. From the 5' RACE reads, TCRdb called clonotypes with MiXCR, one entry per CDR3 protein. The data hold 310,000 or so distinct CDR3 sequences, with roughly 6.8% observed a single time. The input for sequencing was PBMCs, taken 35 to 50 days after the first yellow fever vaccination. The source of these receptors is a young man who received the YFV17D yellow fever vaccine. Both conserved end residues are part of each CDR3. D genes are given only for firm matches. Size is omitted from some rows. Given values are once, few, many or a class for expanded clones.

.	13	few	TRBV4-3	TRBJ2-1	CASSQGPRGGKFF	TGCGCCAGCAGCCAAGGGCCCAGGGGGGGAAAGTTCTTC
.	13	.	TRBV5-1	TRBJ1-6	CASSLDWNSPLHF	TGCGCCAGCAGCTTGGATTGGAATTCACCCCTCCACTTT
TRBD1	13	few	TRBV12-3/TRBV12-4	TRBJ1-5	CASRGTGIQPQHF	TGTGCCAGCAGGGGGACAGGGATTCAGCCCCAGCATTTT
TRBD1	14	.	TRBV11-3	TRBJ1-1	CATFLDRVFSEAFF	TGTGCCACCTTTCTGGACAGGGTGTTTTCTGAAGCTTTCTTT
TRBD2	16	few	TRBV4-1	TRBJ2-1	CASSQLSGGAANEQFF	TGCGCCAGCAGCCAGTTAAGCGGGGGGGCGGCTAATGAGCAGTTCTTC
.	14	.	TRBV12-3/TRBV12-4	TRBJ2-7	CASSGTVGTYEQYF	TGTGCCAGCAGCGGGACTGTCGGTACTTACGAGCAGTACTTC
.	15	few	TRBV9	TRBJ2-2	CASSAQRAPPGELFF	TGTGCCAGCAGCGCCCAGCGGGCCCCCCCCGGGGAGCTGTTTTTT
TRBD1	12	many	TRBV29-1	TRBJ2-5	CSVPPGGETQYF	TGCAGCGTTCCCCCAGGGGGTGAGACCCAGTACTTC
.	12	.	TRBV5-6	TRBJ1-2	CASSLSIYGYTF	TGTGCCAGCAGCTTGAGTATCTATGGCTACACCTTC
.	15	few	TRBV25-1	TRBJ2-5	CASSDPSQGQETQYF	TGTGCCAGCAGTGATCCAAGTCAGGGCCAAGAGACCCAGTACTTC
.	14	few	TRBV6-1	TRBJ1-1	CASINTAQGMGAFF	TGTGCCAGCATCAACACGGCACAAGGGATGGGAGCTTTCTTT
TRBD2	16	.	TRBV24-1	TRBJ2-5	CATSDSSTSGTGTQYF	TGTGCCACCAGTGATTCGTCGACTAGCGGTACGGGGACCCAGTACTTC
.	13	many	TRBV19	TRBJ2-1	CASSIGGGNEQFF	TGTGCCAGTAGTATAGGAGGGGGCAATGAGCAGTTCTTC
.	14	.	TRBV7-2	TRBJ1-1	CASSASGLNTEAFF	TGTGCCAGCAGCGCGTCAGGGTTGAACACTGAAGCTTTCTTT
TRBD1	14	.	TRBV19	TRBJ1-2	CASTRTGPQYGYTF	TGTGCCAGTACAAGGACAGGGCCGCAATATGGCTACACCTTC
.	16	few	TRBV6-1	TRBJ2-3	CASSNRGRGVTDTQYF	TGTGCCAGCAGTAATCGGGGAAGGGGAGTCACAGATACGCAGTATTTT
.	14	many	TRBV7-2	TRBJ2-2	CASSLSGGTGELFF	TGTGCCAGCAGCTTATCCGGGGGAACCGGGGAGCTGTTTTTT
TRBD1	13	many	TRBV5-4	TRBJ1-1	CASSVDRGWEAFF	TGTGCCAGCAGCGTGGACAGGGGGTGGGAAGCTTTCTTT
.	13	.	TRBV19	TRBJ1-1	CASSQQVNTEAFF	TGTGCCAGTAGCCAACAGGTGAACACTGAAGCTTTCTTT
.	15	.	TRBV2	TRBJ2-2	CASSATGWGPGELFF	TGTGCCAGCAGTGCGACAGGATGGGGGCCCGGGGAGCTGTTTTTT
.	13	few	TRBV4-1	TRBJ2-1	CASSQVRSNEQFF	TGCGCCAGCAGCCAGGTCAGATCCAATGAGCAGTTCTTC
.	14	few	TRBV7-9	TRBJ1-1	CASSPTGMGTEAFF	TGTGCCAGCAGCCCAACAGGGATGGGCACTGAAGCTTTCTTT
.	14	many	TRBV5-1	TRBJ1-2	CASSLRQAREGYTF	TGCGCCAGCAGCTTGAGACAGGCCCGGGAGGGCTACACCTTC
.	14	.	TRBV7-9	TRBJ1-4	CASSPPGGGEKLFF	TGTGCCAGCAGCCCGCCGGGTGGGGGTGAAAAACTGTTTTTT
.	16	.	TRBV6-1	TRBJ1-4	CASSDGGRSTNEKLFF	TGTGCCAGCAGTGATGGGGGGCGTAGTACTAATGAAAAACTGTTTTTT
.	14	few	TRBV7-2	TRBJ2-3	CASSSAGGLATQYF	TGTGCCAGCAGCTCCGCCGGGGGGCTTGCTACGCAGTATTTT
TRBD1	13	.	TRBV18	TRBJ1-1	CASAGQVNTEAFF	TGTGCCAGCGCCGGACAGGTCAACACTGAAGCTTTCTTT
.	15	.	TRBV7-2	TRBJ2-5	CASSLDGPYQETQYF	TGTGCCAGCAGCTTAGATGGGCCTTACCAAGAGACCCAGTACTTC
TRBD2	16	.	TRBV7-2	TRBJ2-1	CASSLVGAGGQNEQFF	TGTGCCAGCAGCTTAGTCGGGGCGGGGGGGCAAAATGAGCAGTTCTTC
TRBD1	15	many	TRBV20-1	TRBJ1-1	CSARQGGSVNTEAFF	TGCAGTGCTAGACAAGGGGGCAGTGTAAACACTGAAGCTTTCTTT
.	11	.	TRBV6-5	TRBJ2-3	CASKRQDTQYF	TGTGCCAGCAAGCGGCAAGATACGCAGTATTTT
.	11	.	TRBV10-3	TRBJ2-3	CAISESDTQYF	TGTGCCATCAGTGAGTCCGATACGCAGTATTTT
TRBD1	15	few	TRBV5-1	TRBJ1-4	CASSNQGGGNEKLFF	TGCGCCAGCAGCAACCAAGGAGGGGGCAATGAAAAACTGTTTTTT
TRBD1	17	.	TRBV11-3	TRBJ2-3	CASSLDSQGRTTDTQYF	TGTGCCAGCAGCTTAGATTCACAGGGGCGAACCACAGATACGCAGTATTTT
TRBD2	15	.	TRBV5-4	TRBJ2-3	CASSTKAGNTDTQYF	TGTGCCAGCAGCACTAAAGCGGGGAACACAGATACGCAGTATTTT
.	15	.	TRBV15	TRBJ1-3	CATRIRTDTGNTIYF	TGTGCCACCAGGATACGGACAGATACTGGAAACACCATATATTTT
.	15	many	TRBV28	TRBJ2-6	CASTGTNSGANVLTF	TGTGCCAGCACCGGGACAAACTCTGGGGCCAACGTCCTGACTTTC
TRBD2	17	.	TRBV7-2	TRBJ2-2	CASSARPASGATGELFF	TGTGCCAGCAGCGCGCGCCCAGCTAGCGGGGCGACCGGGGAGCTGTTTTTT
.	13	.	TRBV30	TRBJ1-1	CAWSALENTEAFF	TGTGCCTGGAGTGCCCTTGAGAACACTGAAGCTTTCTTT
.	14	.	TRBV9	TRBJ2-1	CASSVGGPGNEQFF	TGTGCCAGCAGCGTCGGTGGCCCTGGCAATGAGCAGTTCTTC
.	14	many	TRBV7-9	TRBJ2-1	CASSNRDRNNEQFF	TGTGCCAGCAGCAACCGGGACCGAAACAATGAGCAGTTCTTC
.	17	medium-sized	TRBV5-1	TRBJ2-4	CASSLAFEKAAKNIQYF	TGCGCCAGCAGCTTGGCTTTTGAGAAGGCAGCCAAAAACATTCAGTACTTC
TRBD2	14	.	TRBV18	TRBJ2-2	CASSPGLATGELFF	TGTGCCAGCTCACCGGGACTAGCCACCGGGGAGCTGTTTTTT
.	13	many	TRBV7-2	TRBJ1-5	CASSLGGSQPQHF	TGTGCCAGCAGCTTAGGAGGGAGTCAGCCCCAGCATTTT
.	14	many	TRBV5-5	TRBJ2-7	CASSLADFMGEQYF	TGTGCCAGCAGCTTGGCCGACTTTATGGGCGAGCAGTACTTC
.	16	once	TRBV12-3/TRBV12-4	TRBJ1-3	CASSLRGDPSGNTMYF	TGTGCCAGCAGTTTAAGGGGGGACCCCTCTGGAAACACCATGTATTTT
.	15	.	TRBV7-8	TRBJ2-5	CASSSSRGSQETQYF	TGTGCCAGCAGCTCCTCTCGGGGTAGTCAAGAGACCCAGTACTTC
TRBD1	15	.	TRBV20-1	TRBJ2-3	CSALFRGGRTDTQYF	TGCAGTGCTCTTTTTCGAGGGGGCCGGACAGATACGCAGTATTTT
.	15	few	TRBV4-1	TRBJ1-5	CASSPRTNSNQPQHF	TGCGCCAGCAGCCCCCGGACAAATAGCAATCAGCCCCAGCATTTT
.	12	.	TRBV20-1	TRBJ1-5	CSAFEGNQPQHF	TGCAGTGCTTTCGAGGGCAATCAGCCCCAGCATTTT
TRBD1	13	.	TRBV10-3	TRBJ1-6	CATYDRGPSPLHF	TGTGCCACCTATGACAGGGGGCCTTCACCCCTCCACTTT
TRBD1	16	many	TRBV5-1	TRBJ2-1	CASSSGGTGSYNEQFF	TGCGCCAGCAGCTCCGGCGGGACAGGTTCCTACAATGAGCAGTTCTTC
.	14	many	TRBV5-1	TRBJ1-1	CASSPVTANTEAFF	TGCGCCAGCAGCCCGGTGACAGCGAACACTGAAGCTTTCTTT